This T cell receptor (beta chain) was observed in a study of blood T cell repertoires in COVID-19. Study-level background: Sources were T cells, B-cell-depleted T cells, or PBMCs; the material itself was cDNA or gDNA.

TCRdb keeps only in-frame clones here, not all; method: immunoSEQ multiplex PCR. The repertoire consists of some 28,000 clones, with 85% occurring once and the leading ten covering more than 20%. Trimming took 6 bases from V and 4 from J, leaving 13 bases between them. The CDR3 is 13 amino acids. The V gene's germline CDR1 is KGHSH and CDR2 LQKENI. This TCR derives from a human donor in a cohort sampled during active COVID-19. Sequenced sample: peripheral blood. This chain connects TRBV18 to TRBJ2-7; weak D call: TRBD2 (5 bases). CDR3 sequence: CASSKDSPYEQYF. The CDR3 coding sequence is TGTGCCAGCTCGAAGGACTCCCCTTACGAGCAGTACTTC.